This T cell receptor beta chain was captured in a study of T cells in Graves' hyperthyroidism and ophthalmopathy. For the study at large: Peripheral blood collection took place at initial diagnosis, before any treatment.

RNA transcripts served as the template for amplifying TCR beta CDR3 regions. In the first-round RT-PCR of the TCR CDR3, the HTBI primer set was used. TCRdb independently ran MiXCR on the multiplex PCR reads; one entry per CDR3 protein. The data contain 370,000 or so distinct CDR3 sequences, more than 20% of them singletons. The V gene end was trimmed by 4 bases and the J gene end by 2 bases; junction bases not matched to a gene: 10. Looked up from germline, CDR1 is MNHNS and CDR2 is SASEGT. The CDR3 is 16 residues long. Stable disease denoted Graves' hyperthyroidism without ophthalmopathy progression within 18 months. Orbital computed tomography, thyroid ultrasound, serum thyroxine and TRAb, and clinical symptoms together informed the diagnoses.

The chain carries TRBV6-1 and TRBJ2-7; 8 nucleotides agree with TRBD1. Source material: blood. The sequence was obtained from a man aged 50-59 years with Graves' hyperthyroidism. The DNA of the CDR3 is TGTGCCAGCAGTGTGGGTTTGTCCAGGGGGCCCTACGAGCAGTACTTC. Its protein product is CASSVGLSRGPYEQYF.